A single sample is the source of the 15 T cell receptor beta chains below, sequenced in a study of identical twins. TCRdb itself ran the 5' RACE reads through MiXCR, one entry per CDR3 protein. The data contain nearly 200,000 distinct CDR3 sequences, about 16% of them singletons. The same data also went into a second study, on T cells expressing NK-cell markers.

The sequenced material came from CD8+ T cells sorted from blood. These receptor sequences come from a woman aged 18-29 years in good health.

This clonotype appeared once. V is TRBV7-4 and J is TRBJ2-3; TRBD2 agrees at 11 bases. With V trimmed by 8 bases and J by 0 bases, 4 bases remained unmatched. The germline CDR1 and CDR2 sequences are SGHVT and SQSDAQ. The CDR3 spans 15 residues. The CDR3 loop reads CASVRLAGSTDTQYF. The CDR3 region has the DNA TGTGCCAGCGTTCGACTAGCGGGGAGCACAGATACGCAGTATTTT.

The gene calls are TRBV5-1 and TRBJ1-1; D is unclear. Germline V gene sequence: CDR1 SGHRS, CDR2 YFSETQ. V was trimmed by 0 bases and J by 2 bases, leaving 8 bases between them. The CDR3 has 14 residues. The CDR3 loop reads CASSLVRFNTEAFF. The DNA of the CDR3 is TGCGCCAGCAGCTTGGTACGGTTTAACACTGAAGCTTTCTTT.

This clonotype was counted only a few times. The chain is built from TRBV11-2 and TRBJ2-1; TRBD2 aligns across 7 bases. J gave up 8 bases and V 5 bases, and 9 bases lay outside the gene matches. Germline assignment: CDR1 SGHAT and CDR2 FQNNGV. The CDR3 has 14 amino acids. CDR3: CASSGTKPFHEQFF. CDR3 DNA: TGTGCCAGCAGCGGGACTAAGCCTTTCCATGAGCAGTTCTTC.

This clonotype was observed a single time. The chain uses TRBV5-1 and TRBJ2-7; maybe TRBD1 (5 bases). Germline loops: CDR1 SGHRS, CDR2 YFSETQ. The length of the CDR3 is 13 residues. The V gene lost 1 base and the J gene lost 5 bases, with 10 bases spanning the gap. Written as DNA, the CDR3 is TGCGCCAGCAGCTTGCAGGGTACCCACGAGCAGTACTTC. It encodes CASSLQGTHEQYF.

This clonotype was counted between two and nine times. The chain has TRBV14 and TRBJ2-1; 7 nucleotides line up with TRBD1. Per the germline V gene, CDR1 is SGHDN and CDR2 is FVKESK. The junction had 4 bases not matched to a gene; V was cut back by 1 base and J by 13 bases. The CDR3 has 12 residues. Here the CDR3 reads CASSQGDRFQFF. In nucleotides, the CDR3 is TGTGCCAGCAGCCAAGGGGACAGATTCCAGTTCTTC.

This clonotype has a handful of counts. This rearrangement joins TRBV4-1 to TRBJ2-7; TRBD1 aligns across 9 bases. The CDR3 covers 17 residues. Germline CDR1 and CDR2: MGHRA and YSYEKL. The V segment lost 3 bases and the J segment 2 bases; nucleotides outside the gene matches: 11. CDR3: CASSHRTGATYPYEQYF. CDR3 bases: TGCGCCAGCAGCCACAGGACAGGGGCGACCTACCCCTACGAGCAGTACTTC.

The chain carries TRBV6-6 and TRBJ2-5; D unclear. Between the trimmed V and J ends, which lost 5 bases and 8 bases, there was a span of 15 bases. This CDR3 contains 13 residues. Germline CDR1 is MNHNY and CDR2 is SVGAGI (reference sequence). The CDR3 reads CASSDITSLTQYF. DNA for the CDR3: TGTGCCAGCAGTGACATTACCTCGCTCACCCAGTACTTC.

This clonotype came up a few times. The V call is TRBV7-2, the J call TRBJ2-7; 10 bases agree with TRBD2. Germline CDR1 SGHTA, CDR2 FQGNSA. This CDR3 is built from 14 residues. The trim removed 2 bases at V and 6 bases at J, leaving 4 bases unmatched. As DNA, the CDR3 is TGTGCCAGCAGCTTACTAGCGGGAGCGTCCGAGCAGTACTTC. Protein product: CASSLLAGASEQYF.

There are a few counts of this clonotype. V is TRBV11-2 and J is TRBJ2-5; possible D gene TRBD2, 5 bases. CDR1 and CDR2 from the germline V gene are SGHAT and FQNNGV. The CDR3 runs to 17 residues. Between the trimmed V and J ends, which lost 5 bases and 5 bases, there was a span of 24 bases. The CDR3 region is CASSEGGVSLVWETQYF. For the CDR3, the DNA is TGTGCCAGCAGCGAGGGTGGCGTATCCCTGGTTTGGGAGACCCAGTACTTC. Using reference TRBV11-2 and TRBJ2-5 for the parts outside the CDR3, the full variable domain is EAGVAQSPRYKIIEKRQSVAFWCNPISGHATLYWYQQILGQGPKLLIQFQNNGVVDDSQLPKDRFSAERLKGVDSTLKIQPAKLEDSAVYLCASSEGGVSLVWETQYFGPGTRLLVL.

The table lists this clonotype with many counts. As DNA, the CDR3 is TGTGCCAGCAGACTTCCCGTGGGGAGCTCCTACGAGCAGTACTTC. Its translation is CASRLPVGSSYEQYF. The chain uses TRBV6-1 and TRBJ2-7; D is perhaps TRBD2 (5 bases). V was clipped by 6 bases and J by 0 bases, with 15 bases between them. CDR1 MNHNS and CDR2 SASEGT come from the germline V gene. This CDR3 spans 15 amino acids.

This clonotype was observed a few times. The chain carries TRBV20-1 and TRBJ1-2; 12 nucleotides line up with TRBD1. CDR1 is DFQATT, CDR2 SNEGSKA, per germline (reference sequence). The junction had 12 bases not matched to a gene; V was cut back by 5 bases and J by 8 bases. The CDR3 is 15 residues long. The CDR3 coding sequence is TGCAGTGCTGTTCCTCGGGGACAGGGGGCCGAAGGCTACACCTTC. Amino acid sequence: CSAVPRGQGAEGYTF.

The table lists this clonotype with a few counts. This chain uses TRBV28 with TRBJ1-4; no clear D gene. Between the trimmed V and J ends, which lost 2 bases and 0 bases, there was a span of 7 bases. Germline values: CDR1 MDHEN, CDR2 SYDVKM. The CDR3 is 15 residues long. The CDR3 region has the DNA TGTGCCAGCAGTTTAAGAGGGTCAACTAATGAAAAACTGTTTTTT. Translation gives CASSLRGSTNEKLFF.

The V and J genes are TRBV29-1 and TRBJ1-1, with D hard to call. This CDR3 contains 11 residues. V was pared by 3 bases and J by 7 bases, with 9 bases between. Germline V gene lookup returns CDR1 SQVTM and CDR2 ANQGSEA. The CDR3 coding sequence is TGCAGCGTTGACACGGGTAATGAAGCTTTCTTT. Translating it yields CSVDTGNEAFF.

This clonotype was seen a handful of times. CDR3 loop: CASSPGRVPYEQYF. The DNA for the CDR3 is TGTGCCAGCAGTCCCGGACGGGTTCCCTACGAGCAGTACTTC. The chain links TRBV27 to TRBJ2-7; D unresolved. V lost 5 bases to trimming and J lost 2 bases, with 13 bases between them. Per the germline V gene, CDR1 is MNHEY and CDR2 is SMNVEV (reference sequence). The CDR3 is 14 residues long.

This clonotype has a count of ten or more. V usage is TRBV10-2 and J usage is TRBJ1-3, with D unclear. The CDR3 loop spans 13 amino acids. Germline values: CDR1 WSHSY, CDR2 SAAADI. V was pared by 4 bases and J by 8 bases, with 12 bases between. CDR3 sequence (DNA): TGCGCCAGCAGTGCGACGATCGAAGACACCATATATTTT. Translated, it gives CASSATIEDTIYF.